The subject of this entry is one T cell receptor (beta chain). Its target is unknown. The data were obtained in a study of early T cells in non-severe SARS-CoV-2 infection. On the study more broadly: Chains were not paired, and sequencing was done on bulk RNA from unsorted whole blood.

TCRdb fed the 5' RACE reads into MiXCR, producing one record per CDR3 protein. The table shows around 57,000 distinct CDR3 sequences, with over 7.5% occurring only once. The CDR3 runs to 15 residues. Trimming left V 1 base short and J 0 bases short, with 8 bases between. Looked up from germline, CDR1 is SGHRS and CDR2 is YFSETQ. Regarding the study as a whole: The study's VDJdb matching favored anti-spike CD8 responses and missed private and CD4 specificities.

The TCR originated in an adult who was a healthcare worker with PCR-confirmed SARS-CoV-2 infection or an uninfected control (not recorded which). The V gene is TRBV5-1, the J gene TRBJ2-4, with D possibly TRBD2 on 5 matching bases. The sequencing sample was made of whole blood. The CDR3 is CASSLSAGAKNIQYF. The CDR3 bases are TGCGCCAGCAGCTTGTCGGCGGGAGCCAAAAACATTCAGTACTTC.